These 29 T cell receptor beta chains were sequenced from one sample in a study of T cell changes during pregnancy in multiple sclerosis (dated by TCRdb to the late 2010s). Receptor amplification or capture employed the immunoSEQ multiplex PCR assay. Here the immuneACCESS table is served through TCRdb, limited to in-frame sequences with V and J called. Missing clones are a known gap in these copies; in checked studies unresolved V genes cover under half, and the rest lacks a known reason. This sample comprises tens of thousands of clones, about nine tenths of them detected only once. The top ten clones comprise about 0.45% of the sample. This material consisted of CD4+ T cells from peripheral blood mononuclear cells, taken in the third trimester of pregnancy. The source is a female donor with multiple sclerosis, enrolled in a pregnancy study.

The CDR3 DNA reads as TGTGCCAGCAGTTTTCAGGGGGGCGGCTACACCTTC. Amino acid sequence: CASSFQGGGYTF. The chain carries TRBV27 and TRBJ1-2; 7 bases line up with TRBD1. V lost 3 bases, J lost 8 bases, and 3 bases stayed unmatched. Looked up from germline, CDR1 is MNHEY and CDR2 is SMNVEV (reference sequence). The CDR3 has 12 residues.

V gene TRBV5-1 combines with J gene TRBJ2-4; 7 nucleotides agree with TRBD1. Germline V gives CDR1 SGHRS, CDR2 YFSETQ. Losses at the gene ends were 4 bases for V and 7 bases for J; bases not matched to a gene: 23. The CDR3 is 19 residues long. The DNA of the CDR3 is TGCGCCAGCAGCGAACAGGGGTCAGGAAAGCAAGTTCGGTTGAACATTCAGTACTTC. This codes for CASSEQGSGKQVRLNIQYF.

The genes are TRBV18 and TRBJ1-5; 9 nucleotides line up with TRBD1. The germline V gene has CDR1 KGHSH and CDR2 LQKENI. This CDR3 spans 14 amino acids. The V segment lost 3 bases and the J segment 6 bases; nucleotides outside the gene matches: 3. CDR3 residues: CASSPTGGSQPQHF. DNA for the CDR3: TGTGCCAGCTCACCTACAGGGGGCAGTCAGCCCCAGCATTTT.

In its sample, this clone was seen once. The CDR3 DNA follows: TGTGCCAGCAGCTTAGCCTCTAGCAGCTGGGGTTCCTACGAGCAGTACTTC. It specifies CASSLASSSWGSYEQYF. The rearrangement joins TRBV7-9 to TRBJ2-7, with a weak D call TRBD2 (5 bases). The V end lost 0 bases, the J end lost 1 base, and 16 bases lay between the germline ends. The CDR3 runs 17 residues. Germline V gene sequence: CDR1 SEHNR, CDR2 FQNEAQ (reference sequence).

The chain links TRBV6-1 to TRBJ2-7; TRBD2 aligns across 11 bases. Germline V lookup: CDR1 MNHNS, CDR2 SASEGT. The CDR3 has 16 amino acids. V lost 4 bases, J lost 8 bases, and 13 bases stayed unmatched. The DNA for the CDR3 is TGTGCCAGCAGTGGGGATAGCGGGAGGGCCGATACCAAGCAGTACTTC. Translating gives CASSGDSGRADTKQYF.

The chain recombines TRBV5-1 with TRBJ2-2; TRBD2 agrees at 14 bases. Germline V gene lookup returns CDR1 SGHRS and CDR2 YFSETQ. The CDR3 length is 16 residues. After removal of 3 bases from V and 5 bases from J, the junction contained 3 bases not matched to a gene. The CDR3 spells CASSSGLAGATGELFF. CDR3 DNA sequence: TGCGCCAGCAGCTCGGGACTAGCGGGAGCTACCGGGGAGCTGTTTTTT.

This chain uses TRBV5-5 with TRBJ2-7; 8 bases fit TRBD1. The CDR3 covers 14 residues. Germline CDR1 and CDR2: SGHKS and YYEKEE (reference sequence). With 4 bases clipped from V and 3 bases from J, the junction kept 6 bases outside the gene matches. CDR3 in amino acids: CASSPGQVYYEQYF. The CDR3, as DNA: TGTGCCAGCAGCCCGGGACAGGTCTACTACGAGCAGTACTTC. The full variable domain, with the rest looked up from reference TRBV5-5 and TRBJ2-7, is DAGVTQSPTHLIKTRGQQVTLRCSPISGHKSVSWYQQVLGQGPQFIFQYYEKEERGRGNFPDRFSARQFPNYSSELNVNALLLGDSALYLCASSPGQVYYEQYFGPGTRLTVT.

The V and J genes are TRBV5-1 and TRBJ1-4, with D unresolved. The ends were cut back, 3 bases at V and 2 bases at J, with 14 bases in the middle. Germline V gene lookup returns CDR1 SGHRS and CDR2 YFSETQ. The CDR3 loop spans 16 amino acids. The chain's CDR3 is CASSSNRRPTNEKLFF. The CDR3 DNA sequence: TGCGCCAGCAGCTCCAACAGACGGCCTACTAATGAAAAACTGTTTTTT.

This clone was recorded a few times. V gene TRBV21-1 combines with J gene TRBJ2-7; TRBD2, the table's D call, lacks a check against the DNA. TRBV21-1 is annotated as a pseudogene. This CDR3 contains 15 residues. The DNA of the CDR3 is TGTGCCAGCAGGTGGGAGGACGACCTAACCTACGAGCAGTACTTC. Translation gives CASRWEDDLTYEQYF.

The V call is TRBV10-2, the J call TRBJ1-5; TRBD1 is a possible D gene (6 bases). The CDR3 is 14 residues long. Trimming stripped 6 bases from V and 0 bases from J, with 9 bases between. Germline loops: CDR1 WSHSY, CDR2 SAAADI. The CDR3 sequence: CASSRTDSNQPQHF. The CDR3 nucleotides are TGCGCCAGCAGCCGGACAGATAGCAATCAGCCCCAGCATTTT.

This clone was observed a single time. For the CDR3, the DNA is TGTGCCAGCAGTGGGACAGGGGGCCCCTACGAGCAGTACTTC. Translated, it gives CASSGTGGPYEQYF. V and J are TRBV28 and TRBJ2-7, with 12 bases that match TRBD1. Per germline, CDR1 MDHEN and CDR2 SYDVKM. This CDR3 is 14 amino acids long. V dropped 5 bases and J dropped 2; count of bases not matched to a gene: 1.

The chain couples TRBV11-2 to TRBJ1-2; D is undetermined. The germline CDR1 and CDR2 sequences are SGHAT and FQNNGV. Trimming pared 5 bases from V and 5 bases from J, leaving 12 bases between. This CDR3 has 13 amino acids. The CDR3 sequence: CASSQPRGYGYTF. CDR3 coding DNA: TGTGCCAGCAGCCAACCCCGGGGATATGGCTACACCTTC.

The gene calls are TRBV23-1 and TRBJ1-1; 7 bases fit TRBD1. TRBV23-1 is classed as an ORF, of uncertain function. Germline trimming cut 4 bases from V and 6 bases from J; bases unmatched to any gene: 17. CDR3 length: 17 amino acids. DNA of the CDR3: TGCGCCAGCAGTCCCCTAGGACAGGCCTTTTACGGACCTGAAGCTTTCTTT. Amino acid sequence: CASSPLGQAFYGPEAFF.

This chain joins TRBV4-1 and TRBJ2-7, with D unresolved. The CDR3 consists of 15 residues. V was shortened by 0 bases and J by 3 bases, with 12 bases between the two germline ends. Germline V gene data show CDR1 as MGHRA and CDR2 as YSYEKL. The CDR3 sequence is CASSQDPGVYYEQYF. As DNA, the CDR3 is TGCGCCAGCAGCCAAGATCCAGGCGTATACTACGAGCAGTACTTC.

J is TRBJ2-6 and V is TRBV5-1; 7 bases align to TRBD1. The CDR3 extends over 19 amino acids. The V gene's germline CDR1 is SGHRS and CDR2 YFSETQ. Trimming at V came to 3 bases and at J to 4 bases, leaving 16 bases not matched to a gene. CDR3: CASSYRQGVGPPGANVLTF. DNA of the CDR3: TGCGCCAGCAGCTACCGACAGGGAGTAGGCCCCCCCGGGGCCAACGTCCTGACTTTC.

This clone turned up a few times. This chain joins TRBV6-6 and TRBJ1-2, with D perhaps TRBD1 (6 bases). Looked up from germline, CDR1 is MNHNY and CDR2 is SVGAGI (reference sequence). CDR3 length: 15 residues. Between the trimmed V and J ends, which lost 6 bases and 2 bases, there was a span of 16 bases. The CDR3 DNA reads as TGTGCCAGCAGCACTAACAGGGACCGAAACTATGGCTACACCTTC. Protein product: CASSTNRDRNYGYTF.

This clone was found a few times. The gene calls are TRBV28 and TRBJ1-1, with D possibly being TRBD1 (5 bases). Germline assignment: CDR1 MDHEN and CDR2 SYDVKM. This CDR3 is 12 amino acids long. The germline V and J ends were trimmed by 6 bases and 3 bases, with 8 bases remaining between them. CDR3 sequence: CASSPGYTEAFF. For the CDR3, the DNA is TGTGCCAGCAGCCCAGGGTACACTGAAGCTTTCTTT.

The chain couples TRBV6-6 to TRBJ1-1; D gene uncertain. The length of the CDR3 is 12 residues. V lost 2 bases and J 3 bases, leaving 4 bases between the germline ends. Per germline, CDR1 MNHNY and CDR2 SVGAGI (reference sequence). The DNA for the CDR3 is TGTGCCAGCAGTTACCTCGACACTGAAGCTTTCTTT. Translation: CASSYLDTEAFF.

V and J are TRBV29-1 and TRBJ2-3; TRBD1 might be the D (6 bases). CDR1 is SQVTM, CDR2 ANQGSEA, per germline. The CDR3 loop spans 14 amino acids. The germline V and J ends were trimmed by 6 bases and 2 bases, with 15 bases remaining between them. CDR3 DNA sequence: TGCAGCGTCGCACGCTCAGGGGCCACAGATACGCAGTATTTT. Translating it yields CSVARSGATDTQYF.

This chain joins TRBV13 and TRBJ2-1; 13 bases are a match to TRBD2. Germline CDR1 reads PRHDT; CDR2 reads FYEKMQ (reference sequence). This CDR3 has 15 amino acids. V lost 5 bases to trimming and J lost 6 bases; unmatched junction nucleotides: 4. The CDR3 DNA reads TGTGCCAGCAGCCTATGGACTAGCGGGAGCAATGAGCAGTTCTTC. Translating it yields CASSLWTSGSNEQFF.

This clone was recorded only once. The gene calls are TRBV11-2 and TRBJ1-2; D is unclear. This CDR3 contains 14 residues. Germline lookup yields CDR1 SGHAT and CDR2 FQNNGV. The germline V and J ends were trimmed by 5 bases and 8 bases, with 18 bases remaining between them. The CDR3 here is CASSLTSLREGYTF. CDR3 sequence (DNA): TGTGCCAGCAGCCTAACGTCTTTGAGGGAGGGCTACACCTTC.

The chain has TRBV5-1 and TRBJ1-2; 8 bases fit TRBD1. Unmatched junction bases numbered 8, after V lost 4 bases and J lost 6 bases. CDR1 is SGHRS, CDR2 YFSETQ, per germline. The CDR3 runs 14 residues. The CDR3 protein is CASSADRVLDGYTF. For the CDR3, the DNA is TGCGCCAGCAGCGCGGACAGGGTGTTGGATGGCTACACCTTC.

The chain uses TRBV4-3 and TRBJ2-2; TRBD2 matches 8 bases. The V and J ends lost 0 bases and 8 bases, in that order; junction bases with no gene match: 8. The germline V gene has CDR1 LGHNA and CDR2 YSLEER. This CDR3 region has 16 residues. CDR3 bases: TGCGCCAGCAGCCAAGATGCCGGGAGGGCCTCAGGGGAGCTGTTTTTT. Translation gives CASSQDAGRASGELFF.

The CDR3 sequence is CASSDSINEKLFF. As DNA, the CDR3 is TGCGCCAGCAGTGACAGCATTAATGAAAAACTGTTTTTT. The J gene is TRBJ1-4, the V gene TRBV5-1, with D perhaps TRBD1 (5 bases). There are 13 residues in the CDR3. Trimming removed 5 bases from V and 4 bases from J, with 9 bases in between. Germline V gene data show CDR1 as SGHRS and CDR2 as YFSETQ.

This rearrangement joins TRBV7-9 to TRBJ2-1; 9 nucleotides align to TRBD1. Germline V gene sequence: CDR1 SEHNR, CDR2 FQNEAQ (reference sequence). There are 15 residues in the CDR3. J gave up 4 bases and V 8 bases, and 9 bases lay outside the gene matches. The CDR3 DNA follows: TGTGCCAGCGGGGAGAGACAGGGGGTTTACAATGAGCAGTTCTTC. This translates into CASGERQGVYNEQFF.

This sequence joins TRBV19 and TRBJ2-2, with 12 bases identical to TRBD2. The CDR3 contains 17 residues. V lost 5 bases to trimming and J lost 7 bases; unmatched junction nucleotides: 11. The germline gives CDR1 LNHDA, CDR2 SQIVND (reference sequence). As DNA, the CDR3 is TGTGCCAGTAGTCCCACCCGGACTAGCGGGAAAGGCGGGGAGCTGTTTTTT. Amino acids: CASSPTRTSGKGGELFF.

The rearrangement uses TRBV4-2 and TRBJ2-5, with D unclear. Germline lookup yields CDR1 LGHNA and CDR2 YNFKEQ. The V gene lost 3 bases and the J gene lost 1 base, with 12 bases spanning the gap. CDR3 length: 15 residues. CDR3 region: CASSQAPIPQETQYF. The CDR3 DNA reads as TGTGCCAGCAGCCAGGCCCCCATCCCCCAAGAGACCCAGTACTTC.

This clone was found once. The chain combines TRBV29-1 with TRBJ1-2; TRBD1 matches at 9 bases. V shed 3 bases and J 2 bases; nucleotides not matched to a gene: 10. Germline CDR1 and CDR2: SQVTM and ANQGSEA. The CDR3 covers 16 residues. The CDR3 coding sequence is TGCAGCGTTGAGGACAGGGGATTAGGGAGAAACTATGGCTACACCTTC. It yields the protein CSVEDRGLGRNYGYTF.

J is TRBJ2-7 and V is TRBV5-1; tentative D call: TRBD1 (6 bases). V lost 0 bases and J 2 bases, leaving 12 bases between the germline ends. The CDR3 is 15 amino acids. CDR1 and CDR2 (germline): SGHRS, YFSETQ. Here the CDR3 reads CASSLGQAEAYEQYF. The CDR3 DNA is TGCGCCAGCAGCTTGGGACAGGCGGAAGCCTACGAGCAGTACTTC.